This T cell receptor beta chain emerged from a study of shared clonotypes between healthy human individuals (dated by TCRdb to the early 2020s). Study-level background: A few men and two women, aged 18 to 49 years, made up the cohort. For each donor, CD4 naive and CD4 memory were each given three plates, CD8 naive was given two plates, and CD8 memory was given one plate. Libraries were prepared and TCR repertoires were sequenced by different laboratories using diverse techniques, in order to increase sequencing depth and limit assay-specific biases. Between about 0.9 and 10 billion PBMCs per donor were obtained by leukapheresis. To estimate repertoire size and how much clonotypes are shared between individuals, the study performed deep sequencing of blood TCR repertoires from roughly five healthy adults. The paper's findings and limits, for the study overall: The small number of donors limited the genetic and exposure-history diversity represented. Naive subsets generally had larger estimated clonotype richness than memory subsets did. Incomplete sequencing was indicated by rarefaction of sorted-subset datasets, despite the large sequencing depth. Pairwise subsampling indicated that sequencing depth was expected to affect the degree of clonotype sharing among donors. Sampling was restricted to blood, and TCR repertoires in tissue are likely to differ from TCR repertoires in blood. Compared with non-shared clonotypes, the clonotypes found in all four sorted-subset donors had higher generation probabilities. Across a handful of donors, approximately 5% of naive CD4, approximately 3.6% of naive CD8, around 2.5% of memory CD4, and approximately 0.42% of memory CD8 clonotypes were shared.

Healthy HIV-negative adults with no recently reported acute infections or vaccinations were included as donors. Only Caucasian adults living in Nashville, Tennessee, USA were represented among the donors. CD4+ T cells were enriched by magnetic negative selection, after which naive cells were positively selected on CD45RA and the negative fraction was taken as the memory subset. Blood was obtained by leukapheresis, after which PBMCs were separated by Ficoll-Histopaque density gradient centrifugation and cryopreserved in liquid nitrogen vapor phase. Analytical flow cytometry was used to check the purity and quantity of every magnetically sorted T cell population. From each sorted fraction, genomic DNA was isolated and quantified by UV absorbance on a Nanodrop 2000c. A note on this clone: Its antigen remains undetermined. No base qualities exist here, and no much larger clone lies one base off it.

The CDR3 goes from the cysteine to the phenylalanine over 12 residues. Only the CDR3 DNA is retained, 36 bases long and in frame from the first base. Taken from the germline V gene, the CDR1 and CDR2 loops are SNHLY and FYNNEI. V is pared back by 4 bases and J by 3 bases, with 5 bases lying between the germline termini. TCR CDR3 regions were amplified from genomic DNA by multiplex PCR using the deep immunoSEQ assay. Genomic DNA extracted from each cell subset was distributed evenly over all wells of several immunoSEQ 96-well plates, and each plate served as one replicate. For sorted subsets, each replicate PCR was loaded with approximately 200 ng genomic DNA, equivalent to about 30,000 T cell genomes. Purified libraries were quantified with a Qubit 3.0 fluorometer, sized on a Bioanalyzer 2100, and re-quantified with the KAPA Library Quantification kit. Every immunoSEQ 96-well plate was sequenced on a separate single-read 150-cycle Illumina NextSeq 550 flow cell. The study's processing was this. Because the immunoSEQ output included only junctional sequences and no quality scores, the filtering could not be the same as the filtering used for full-length reads. Sequences were annotated with PyIR, a Python wrapper for IgBLAST v1.9, using IMGT germline references to assign V/J genes and CDR3. Any read was removed if the V/J assignment was weak (E-value above 1e-6), the CDR3 was missing, or the read contained stop codons, out-of-frame junctions, or ambiguous translated residues. V3J clonotypes were defined by identical inferred V gene, J gene, and CDR3 amino acid sequence. The percentage overlap between two repertoires was calculated by dividing the number of shared unique clonotypes by the size of the smaller repertoire. Repertoire richness was assessed with RTK rarefaction, the Chao1 estimator, and Recon v2.1 estimates of unobserved clonotypes. OLGA was used to compute generation probabilities for all TCRbeta clonotypes that the gDNA method yielded from a few donors. TCRdb mirrors the immuneACCESS table, restricted to in-frame sequences. Some clones are absent from its copies; in checked studies, under half trace to an unresolved V gene, and the reason for the others is unknown. That table is the source of V, J and clone size, and D and trimming were worked out from the DNA. Here the sample has over 2 million clones; 85% to 95% occur a single time. Approximately 0.39% of the sample lies in the top ten.

This TCR came from a man aged 18 to 29 in good health. Some clones in this sample may be carry-over from other donors' samples. The chain is made from TRBV2 and TRBJ2-3; no D gene is confidently identified. Specimen: naive CD4+ T cells from PBMCs. Reading the label with the study, this specimen's cell subset or site is: CD45RA+ positively selected. The encoded CDR3 is CASSGATDTQYF. The nucleotide sequence is TGTGCCAGCAGTGGAGCTACAGATACGCAGTATTTT.